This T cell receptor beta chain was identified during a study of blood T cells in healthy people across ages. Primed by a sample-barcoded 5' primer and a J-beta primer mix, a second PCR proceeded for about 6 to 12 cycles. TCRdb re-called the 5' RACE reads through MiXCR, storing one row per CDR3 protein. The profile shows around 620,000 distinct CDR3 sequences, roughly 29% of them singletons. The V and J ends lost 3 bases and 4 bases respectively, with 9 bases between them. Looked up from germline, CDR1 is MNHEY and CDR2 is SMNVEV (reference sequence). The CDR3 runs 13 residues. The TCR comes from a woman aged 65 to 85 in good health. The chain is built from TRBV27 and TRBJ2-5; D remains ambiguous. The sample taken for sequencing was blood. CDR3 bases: TGTGCCAGCAGTTTTCGGATGGGAGAGACCCAGTACTTC. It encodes CASSFRMGETQYF.